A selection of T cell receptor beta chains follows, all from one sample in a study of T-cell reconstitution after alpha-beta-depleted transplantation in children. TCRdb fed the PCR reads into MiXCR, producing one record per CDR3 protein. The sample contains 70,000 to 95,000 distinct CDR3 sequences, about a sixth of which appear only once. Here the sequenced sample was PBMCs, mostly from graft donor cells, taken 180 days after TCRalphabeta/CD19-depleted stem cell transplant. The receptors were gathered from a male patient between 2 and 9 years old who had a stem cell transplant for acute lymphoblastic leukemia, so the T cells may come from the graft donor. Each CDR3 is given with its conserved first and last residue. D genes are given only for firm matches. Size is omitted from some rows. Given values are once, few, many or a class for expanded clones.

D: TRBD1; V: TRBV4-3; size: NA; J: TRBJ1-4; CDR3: CASSQGDRATNEKLFF; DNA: TGCGCCAGCAGCCAGGGGGACAGGGCAACTAATGAAAAACTGTTTTTT
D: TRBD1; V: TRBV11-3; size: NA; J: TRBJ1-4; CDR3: CASSFGTGTEKLFF; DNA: TGTGCCAGCAGCTTCGGGACAGGGACTGAAAAACTGTTTTTT
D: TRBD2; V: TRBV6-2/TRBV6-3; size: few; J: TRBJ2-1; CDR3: CASSFPRGGANEQFF; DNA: TGTGCCAGCAGTTTTCCGCGCGGGGGGGCCAATGAGCAGTTCTTC
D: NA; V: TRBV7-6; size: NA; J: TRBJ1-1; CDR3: CASRSVVNTEAFF; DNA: TGTGCCAGCAGAAGCGTAGTGAACACTGAAGCTTTCTTT
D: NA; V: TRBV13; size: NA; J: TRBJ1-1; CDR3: CASSLFLVRDTEAFF; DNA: TGTGCCAGCAGCTTATTCCTCGTGCGGGACACTGAAGCTTTCTTT
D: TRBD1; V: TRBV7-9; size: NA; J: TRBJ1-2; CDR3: CASSWTGTGYTF; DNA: TGTGCCAGCAGCTGGACAGGGACTGGCTACACCTTC
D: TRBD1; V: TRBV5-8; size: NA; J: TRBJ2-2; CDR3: CASSLITGGTGELFF; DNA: TGTGCCAGCAGCCTGATCACAGGGGGCACCGGGGAGCTGTTTTTT
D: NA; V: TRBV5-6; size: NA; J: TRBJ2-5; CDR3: CASSLGGNQETQSF; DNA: TGTGCCAGCAGCTTGGGGGGAAACCAAGAGACCCAGTCCTTC
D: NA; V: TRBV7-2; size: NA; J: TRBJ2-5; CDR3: CASSPPGSQETQYF; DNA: TGTGCCAGCAGCCCCCCGGGGAGTCAAGAGACCCAGTACTTC
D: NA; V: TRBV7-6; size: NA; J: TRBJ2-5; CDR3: CASSLMRARQETQYF; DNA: TGTGCCAGCAGCTTAATGAGGGCTCGGCAAGAGACCCAGTACTTC
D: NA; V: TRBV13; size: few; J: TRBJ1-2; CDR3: CASSLGTRPHGYTF; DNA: TGTGCCAGCAGCCTCGGGACCCGGCCCCATGGCTACACCTTC
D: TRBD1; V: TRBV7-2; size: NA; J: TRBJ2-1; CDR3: CASSSDRGLDNEQFF; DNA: TGTGCCAGCAGCTCGGACAGGGGGCTGGACAATGAGCAGTTCTTC
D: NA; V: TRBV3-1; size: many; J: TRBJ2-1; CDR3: CASSTQQKDEFF; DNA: TGTGCCAGCAGCACTCAACAGAAGGATGAGTTCTTC
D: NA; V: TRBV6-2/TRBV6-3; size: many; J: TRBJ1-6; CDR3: CASTAGQPKWTLHF; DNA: TGTGCCAGCACTGCCGGACAGCCCAAGTGGACCCTCCACTTT
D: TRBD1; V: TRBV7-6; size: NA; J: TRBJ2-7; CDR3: CASSAPGTVEQYF; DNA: TGTGCCAGCAGCGCCCCCGGGACAGTCGAGCAGTACTTC
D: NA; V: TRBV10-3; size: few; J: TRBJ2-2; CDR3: CAISPSGGTANTGELFF; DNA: TGTGCCATCAGCCCCTCCGGGGGGACAGCGAACACCGGGGAGCTGTTTTTT
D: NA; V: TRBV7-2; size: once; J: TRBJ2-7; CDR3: CASSFSSGGVYAQYF; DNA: TGTGCCAGCAGCTTTAGTTCCGGCGGCGTTTACGCGCAGTACTTC
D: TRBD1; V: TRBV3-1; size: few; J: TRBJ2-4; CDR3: CASSQGGDRPLSYF; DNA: TGTGCCAGCAGCCAAGGGGGGGACAGGCCCCTTAGTTACTTC
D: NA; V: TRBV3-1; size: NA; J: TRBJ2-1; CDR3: CASSQELGFGKNEQFF; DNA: TGTGCCAGCAGCCAAGAATTAGGCTTCGGGAAAAATGAGCAGTTCTTC
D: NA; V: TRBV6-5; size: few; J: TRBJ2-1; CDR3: CASSYLGTSRTTDEQFF; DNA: TGTGCCAGCAGTTACCTCGGTACTAGCCGAACTACTGATGAGCAGTTCTTC
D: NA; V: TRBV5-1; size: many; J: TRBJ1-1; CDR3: CASSLFSRANTEAFF; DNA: TGCGCCAGCAGCTTGTTTTCCCGGGCGAACACTGAAGCTTTCTTT
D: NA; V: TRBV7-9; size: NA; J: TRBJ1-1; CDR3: CASSPGADPRQAFF; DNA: TGTGCCAGCAGCCCTGGCGCGGATCCTAGACAAGCTTTCTTT
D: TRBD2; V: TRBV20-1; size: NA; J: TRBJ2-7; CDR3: CSASPTGGGYEQYF; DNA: TGCAGTGCTAGTCCAACGGGAGGGGGCTACGAGCAGTACTTC
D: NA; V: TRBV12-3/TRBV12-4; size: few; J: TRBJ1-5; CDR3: CASSLAVKGGNQPQHF; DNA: TGTGCCAGCAGTTTAGCGGTGAAGGGAGGCAATCAGCCCCAGCATTTT
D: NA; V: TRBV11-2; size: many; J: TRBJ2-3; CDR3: CASSSHPAARGQVDTQYF; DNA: TGTGCCAGCAGCTCGCACCCGGCCGCCCGGGGCCAGGTAGATACGCAGTATTTT
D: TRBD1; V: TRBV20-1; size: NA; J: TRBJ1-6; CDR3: CSARDSGRGRSPLHF; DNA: TGCAGTGCTAGAGATTCGGGCAGGGGGCGATCACCCCTCCACTTT
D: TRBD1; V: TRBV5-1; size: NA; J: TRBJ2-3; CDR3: CASSKTGETSTDTQYF; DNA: TGCGCCAGCAGCAAAACAGGGGAAACTAGCACAGATACGCAGTATTTT
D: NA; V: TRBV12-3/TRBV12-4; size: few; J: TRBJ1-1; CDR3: CASNPGGTEAFF; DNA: TGTGCCAGCAATCCGGGAGGGACTGAAGCTTTCTTT
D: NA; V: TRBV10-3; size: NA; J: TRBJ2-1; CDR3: CAISLRQGDYNEQFF; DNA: TGTGCCATCAGCCTTCGGCAGGGCGATTACAATGAGCAGTTCTTC
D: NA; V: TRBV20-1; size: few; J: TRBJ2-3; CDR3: CSAEDLERGTDTQYF; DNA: TGCAGTGCCGAAGACCTTGAGCGGGGCACAGATACGCAGTATTTT
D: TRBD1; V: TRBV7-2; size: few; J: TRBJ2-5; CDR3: CASSLRPTGGLETQYF; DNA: TGTGCCAGCAGCTTAAGACCGACAGGGGGCTTAGAGACCCAGTACTTC
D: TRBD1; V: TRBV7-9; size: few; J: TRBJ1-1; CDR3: CASSLDGDRGAEAFF; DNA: TGTGCCAGCAGCTTAGACGGGGACAGGGGGGCTGAAGCTTTCTTT
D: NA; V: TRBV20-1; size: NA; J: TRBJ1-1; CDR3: CSAFPFSALNTEAFF; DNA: TGCAGTGCCTTCCCATTTAGTGCTCTGAACACTGAAGCTTTCTTT
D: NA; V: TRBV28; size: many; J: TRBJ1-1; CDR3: CASSRQGYITEAFF; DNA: TGTGCCAGCAGTCGTCAGGGTTATATCACTGAAGCTTTCTTT
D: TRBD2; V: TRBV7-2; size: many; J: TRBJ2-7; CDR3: CASSFASGGLSYEQYF; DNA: TGTGCCAGCAGCTTCGCTAGCGGGGGGCTTTCCTACGAGCAGTACTTC
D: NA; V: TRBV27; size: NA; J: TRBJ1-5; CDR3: CASSLSAQGGDQPQHF; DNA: TGTGCCAGCAGTTTAAGCGCCCAGGGAGGGGATCAGCCCCAGCATTTT
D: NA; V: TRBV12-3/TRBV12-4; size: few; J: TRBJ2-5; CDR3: CASSLGRPLQTQYF; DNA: TGTGCCAGCAGCCTGGGACGGCCCCTCCAGACCCAGTACTTC
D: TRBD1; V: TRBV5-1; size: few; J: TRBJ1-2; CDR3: CASTTGQGKGYTF; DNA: TGCGCCAGCACCACGGGACAGGGAAAAGGCTACACCTTC
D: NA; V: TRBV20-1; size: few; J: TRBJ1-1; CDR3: CSARSAGTEAFF; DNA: TGCAGTGCTAGGTCCGCAGGGACTGAAGCTTTCTTT
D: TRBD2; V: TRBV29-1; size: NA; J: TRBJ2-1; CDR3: CSAKSGGRYNEQFF; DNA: TGCAGCGCCAAAAGCGGGGGACGGTACAATGAGCAGTTCTTC
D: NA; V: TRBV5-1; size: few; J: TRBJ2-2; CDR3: CASSLAGHLGELFF; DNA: TGCGCCAGCAGCTTGGCCGGACACCTCGGGGAGCTGTTTTTT
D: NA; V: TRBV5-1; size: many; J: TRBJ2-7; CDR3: CASSLEGYEQYF; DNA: TGTGCCAGCAGCTTAGAAGGCTACGAGCAGTACTTC
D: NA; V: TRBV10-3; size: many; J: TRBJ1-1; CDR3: CAISGWEGEAFF; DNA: TGTGCCATCAGTGGATGGGAAGGTGAAGCTTTCTTT
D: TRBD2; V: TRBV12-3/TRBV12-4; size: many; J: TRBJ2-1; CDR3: CASISSGANNEQFF; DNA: TGTGCCAGCATATCTAGCGGGGCGAACAATGAGCAGTTCTTC
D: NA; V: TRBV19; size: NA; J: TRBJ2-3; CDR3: CASRGPLPTDTQYF; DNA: TGTGCCAGCCGCGGGCCACTGCCCACAGATACGCAGTATTTT
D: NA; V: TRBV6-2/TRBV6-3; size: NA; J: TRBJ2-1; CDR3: CASRLGRMWSHNEQFF; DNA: TGTGCCAGCAGACTTGGGAGGATGTGGAGTCACAATGAGCAGTTCTTC
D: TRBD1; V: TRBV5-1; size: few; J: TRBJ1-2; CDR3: CASSSGGARRGYTF; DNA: TGCGCCAGCAGCTCAGGGGGCGCGAGAAGAGGCTACACCTTC
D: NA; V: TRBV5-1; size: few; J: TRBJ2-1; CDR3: CASSSGALLKNEQFF; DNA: TGCGCCAGCAGCTCGGGAGCACTCCTCAAGAATGAGCAGTTCTTC
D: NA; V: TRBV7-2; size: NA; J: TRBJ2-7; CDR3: CASSPLPSRVPYEQYF; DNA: TGTGCCAGCAGCCCCCTCCCCAGCAGGGTCCCCTACGAGCAGTACTTC
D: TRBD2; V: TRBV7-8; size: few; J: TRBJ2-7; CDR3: CASSRQRGAYEQYF; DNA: TGTGCCAGCAGCCGCCAGCGGGGGGCCTACGAGCAGTACTTC
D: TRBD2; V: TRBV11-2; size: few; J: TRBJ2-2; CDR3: CASSSPLAGGYTGELFF; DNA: TGTGCCAGCAGCTCCCCACTAGCGGGGGGGTACACCGGGGAGCTGTTTTTT